Below are 12 T cell receptor beta chains sequenced from a single sample in a study of OX40 agonist ivuxolimab in advanced cancers. Some clones are missing from TCRdb's copy, which holds only in-frame ones; the method was immunoSEQ multiplex PCR. The table shows under 80,000 clones, with 75% to 90% occurring only once. Specimen: CD4+ or CD8+ T cells sorted from blood, collected in a trial of the OX40 agonist ivuxolimab. Receptor source: an adult with an advanced solid tumor such as melanoma, head and neck, liver or kidney cancer.

The chain couples TRBV19 to TRBJ2-1; 7 bases match TRBD2. This CDR3 region has 15 residues. The V segment lost 5 bases and the J segment 6 bases; nucleotides outside the gene matches: 10. Germline V gene sequence: CDR1 LNHDA, CDR2 SQIVND (reference sequence). The CDR3: CASSRPRTSGNEQFF. The CDR3 coding sequence is TGTGCCAGTAGTCGACCGAGGACTAGTGGCAATGAGCAGTTCTTC. Based on the CDR3 plus reference TRBV19 and TRBJ2-1, the full variable domain is DGGITQSPKYLFRKEGQNVTLSCEQNLNHDAMYWYRQDPGQGLRLIYYSQIVNDFQKGDIAEGYSVSREKKESFPLTVTSAQKNPTAFYLCASSRPRTSGNEQFFGPGTRLTVL.

V and J are TRBV10-1 and TRBJ1-6; D is ambiguous. Germline CDR1 reads WNHNN; CDR2 reads SYGVQD (reference sequence). Trimming pared 2 bases from V and 5 bases from J, leaving 10 bases between. The CDR3 loop spans 15 amino acids. The CDR3 loop is CASSELGPNNSPLHF. Here the CDR3 DNA reads TGCGCCAGCAGTGAGCTTGGACCGAATAATTCACCCCTCCACTTT.

The chain has TRBV5-8 and TRBJ2-7; D is possibly TRBD1 (5 bases). Germline assignment: CDR1 SGHTS and CDR2 YDEGEE. The V gene lost 4 bases and the J gene lost 0 bases, with 8 bases spanning the gap. The CDR3 is 13 residues long. The CDR3 loop is CASSRGHSYEQYF. In nucleotides, the CDR3 is TGTGCCAGCAGCCGTGGACACTCCTACGAGCAGTACTTC. Drawing the rest from reference TRBV5-8 and TRBJ2-7, the complete variable domain is EAGVTQSPTHLIKTRGQQATLRCSPISGHTSVYWYQQALGLGLQFLLWYDEGEERNRGNFPPRFSGRQFPNYSSELNVNALELEDSALYLCASSRGHSYEQYFGPGTRLTVT.

V gene TRBV5-6 combines with J gene TRBJ2-5; the D gene is possibly TRBD2 (7 bases). Germline V gives CDR1 SGHDT, CDR2 YYEEEE. This CDR3 has 14 residues. Trimming took 4 bases from V and 3 from J, leaving 13 bases between them. In DNA, the CDR3 is TGTGCCAGCAGCCCCGGGGGGCAGGAAGAGACCCAGTACTTC. It encodes CASSPGGQEETQYF.

This clone was seen a few times. The CDR3 DNA sequence: TGTGCCAGTACCCCTAAACTAGCGGGAGGAGAGACCCAGTACTTC. Translated: CASTPKLAGGETQYF. V usage is TRBV19 and J usage is TRBJ2-5; 12 bases match TRBD2. CDR1 and CDR2 (germline): LNHDA, SQIVND (reference sequence). The CDR3 is 15 amino acids. V lost 7 bases to trimming and J lost 4 bases; unmatched junction nucleotides: 7.

The chain uses TRBV7-9 and TRBJ2-4; 9 bases match TRBD1. The CDR3 is 13 residues long. V was pared by 5 bases and J by 13 bases, with 9 bases of the junction left unmatched. The germline CDR1 and CDR2 sequences are SEHNR and FQNEAQ (reference sequence). CDR3 in amino acids: CASSLGTGGVQYF. DNA for the CDR3: TGTGCCAGCAGCCTGGGTACAGGGGGCGTCCAGTACTTC.

This rearrangement joins TRBV6-5 to TRBJ1-4; unclear D gene. This CDR3 is built from 15 residues. Germline loops: CDR1 MNHEY, CDR2 SVGAGI. Trimming pared 2 bases from V and 4 bases from J, leaving 11 bases between. DNA for the CDR3: TGTGCCAGCAGTTACGCAGGAGGGTATAATGAAAAACTGTTTTTT. It translates to CASSYAGGYNEKLFF.

This clone turned up a few times. V and J are TRBV28 and TRBJ2-3; 11 nucleotides match TRBD2. This CDR3 has 15 amino acids. V shed 7 bases and J 5 bases; nucleotides not matched to a gene: 8. Germline V CDR1 and CDR2: MDHEN, SYDVKM. CDR3 sequence: CASTSSGRYGDTQYF. The CDR3 DNA reads TGTGCCAGCACCTCTAGCGGGAGGTATGGAGATACGCAGTATTTT.

This clone was seen more than once but under ten times. The chain combines TRBV14 with TRBJ2-7, with TRBD1 identical over 8 bases. Germline V lookup: CDR1 SGHDN, CDR2 FVKESK. The CDR3 runs 16 residues. V was clipped by 4 bases and J by 1 base; unmatched bases: 9. In DNA form, the CDR3 reads TGTGCCAGCAGCCGTTGGACAGGGAAAGGATCCTACGAGCAGTACTTC. The encoded protein is CASSRWTGKGSYEQYF.

In nucleotides, the CDR3 is TGTGCCAGTAGTCTCCAGGGGGCCGGAGTCAATCAGCCCCAGCATTTT. Protein product: CASSLQGAGVNQPQHF. This rearrangement joins TRBV19 to TRBJ1-5; 8 positions agree with TRBD1. Germline trimming cut 5 bases from V and 3 bases from J; bases unmatched to any gene: 9. The CDR3 runs 16 residues. Germline lookup yields CDR1 LNHDA and CDR2 SQIVND (reference sequence).

The DNA of the CDR3 is TGTGCCAGCAGCTTAACGGCTAGCGGGAGAAATGAGCAGTTCTTC. This codes for CASSLTASGRNEQFF. The genes are TRBV7-3 and TRBJ2-1; 10 bases map to TRBD2. Germline V CDR1 and CDR2: SGHTA, FQGTGA. V lost 0 bases and J lost 7; bases outside the gene matches: 3. The CDR3 runs 15 residues. Full variable domain (rest looked up from reference TRBV7-3 and TRBJ2-1): GAGVSQTPSNKVTEKGKYVELRCDPISGHTALYWYRQSLGQGPEFLIYFQGTGAADDSGLPNDRFFAVRPEGSVSTLKIQRTERGDSAVYLCASSLTASGRNEQFFGPGTRLTVL.

In nucleotides, the CDR3 is TGTGCCAGCAGCAGAGTACAGGGTGCCGAGCAGTACTTC. Protein: CASSRVQGAEQYF. The chain combines TRBV7-2 with TRBJ2-7; perhaps TRBD1 as D (6 bases). The CDR3 runs to 13 residues. Trimming took 5 bases from V and 6 from J, leaving 14 bases between them. Germline V CDR1 and CDR2: SGHTA, FQGNSA.